Listed below are T cell receptor beta chains from one sample, sequenced in a study of metastatic and nonmetastatic thyroid tumors. TCRdb ran MiXCR on the PCR reads. This table holds roughly 16,000 clones, roughly 26% found once. Sequencing was carried out using adjacent normal tissue. The receptors come from a female donor with papillary thyroid cancer or a benign thyroid nodule (not recorded which). Some clones in this sample may be carry-over from other donors' samples. Both conserved end residues are part of each CDR3. D genes are given only for firm matches. Expanded clones get a size class; other rows say once, few or many, or leave the size out.

cdr3_aa	cdr3_nt	d_call	clone_size	v_call	j_call
CASLMKYGYTF	TGTGCCAGTTTGATGAAATATGGCTACACCTTC	NA	few	TRBV6-1	TRBJ1-2
CAWSVRGFDYGYTF	TGTGCCTGGAGTGTACGAGGGTTTGACTATGGCTACACCTTC	NA	NA	TRBV30	TRBJ1-2
CASILDGSGNTIYF	TGTGCCAGCATTTTAGACGGCTCTGGAAACACCATATATTTT	NA	large	TRBV28	TRBJ1-3
CASRGLELNTEAFF	TGTGCCAGTAGGGGTCTTGAACTGAACACTGAAGCTTTCTTT	NA	few	TRBV19	TRBJ1-1
CASRVQLYEKLFF	TGTGCCAGCAGGGTTCAGCTGTATGAAAAACTGTTTTTT	NA	NA	TRBV2	TRBJ1-4
CASSSPVDYTF	TGTGCCAGCAGTTCTCCCGTGGACTACACCTTC	NA	few	TRBV12-3/TRBV12-4	TRBJ1-2
CASTMWGSGTDTQYF	TGTGCCAGCACCATGTGGGGGAGCGGGACTGATACGCAGTATTTT	TRBD2	NA	TRBV9	TRBJ2-3
CASSSQGTTEAFF	TGCGCCAGCAGCTCTCAGGGGACCACTGAAGCTTTCTTT	NA	NA	TRBV5-1	TRBJ1-1
CASSAGTGVPTSETQYF	TGTGCCAGCAGCGCCGGGACAGGGGTCCCAACGTCGGAGACCCAGTACTTC	TRBD1	NA	TRBV6-1	TRBJ2-5
CASSLADTGELFF	TGTGCCAGCAGCTTAGCGGACACCGGGGAGCTGTTTTTT	NA	many	TRBV7-9	TRBJ2-2
CSAHDRGREELFF	TGCAGTGCCCATGACAGGGGGCGTGAAGAACTGTTTTTT	TRBD1	NA	TRBV20-1	TRBJ1-4
CASSWTPGSTDTQYF	TGCGCCAGCAGCTGGACTCCGGGGAGCACAGATACGCAGTATTTT	NA	large	TRBV5-1	TRBJ2-3
CASSLQRSVSGELFF	TGTGCCAGCAGCTTACAGCGGTCTGTTTCCGGGGAGCTGTTTTTT	NA	NA	TRBV7-2	TRBJ2-2
CASSGSNTEAFF	TGTGCCAGCAGCGGTTCGAACACTGAAGCTTTCTTT	NA	few	TRBV9	TRBJ1-1
CASSIEGNGYTF	TGCGCCAGCAGCATAGAAGGAAATGGCTACACCTTC	NA	NA	TRBV5-1	TRBJ1-2
CASSPRQGAVANYGYTF	TGTGCCAGCTCGCCCCGACAGGGGGCCGTAGCTAACTATGGCTACACCTTC	TRBD1	NA	TRBV18	TRBJ1-2
CASSVEGRGREAFF	TGTGCCAGCAGCGTAGAAGGGAGGGGGCGAGAAGCTTTCTTT	TRBD1	NA	TRBV9	TRBJ1-1
CASSQTSGQVYEQYF	TGTGCCAGCAGCCAAACTAGCGGGCAAGTCTACGAGCAGTACTTC	TRBD2	NA	TRBV4-2	TRBJ2-7
CASSQGADRATYGYTF	TGCGCCAGCAGCCAAGGGGCGGACAGGGCGACCTATGGCTACACCTTC	TRBD1	NA	TRBV4-1	TRBJ1-2
CASSYEVLASTSTDTQYF	TGTGCCAGCAGTTACGAAGTATTAGCGAGCACTAGCACAGATACGCAGTATTTT	NA	NA	TRBV6-5	TRBJ2-3